The clone carrying this T cell receptor beta chain has more than one count but fewer than ten. Antigen specificity is unknown. The sample is drawn from a study of vaccination effects on CD4 cells after COVID-19. ViraFEST assay sequencing came after antigen-specific CD4+ T cells were expanded with viral peptide pools. The authors isolated CD4+ T cells after around nine days of culture. The healthy vaccine recipients, who had no prior SARS-CoV-2 infection, showed negative nucleocapsid antibodies. Profiling relied on immunoSEQ multiplex PCR, and the TCRdb table lists in-frame clones only, not all of them. The repertoire holds 20,000 to 25,000 clones, with 75% as singletons. The CDR3 sequence is 16 residues long. The germline gives CDR1 SGHRS, CDR2 YFSETQ. The V gene end was trimmed by 3 bases and the J gene end by 5 bases; junction bases not matched to a gene: 7.

The TCR originated in a human donor who received a COVID-19 vaccine. The sample was CD4+ T cells from PBMCs cultured with HCoV-NL63 spike peptides, taken before COVID-19 vaccination. This rearrangement joins TRBV5-1 to TRBJ1-6; 8 bases align to TRBD1. CDR3 coding DNA: TGCGCCAGCAGCTCGACCCGACAGGGGAATAATTCACCCCTCCACTTT. Translation gives CASSSTRQGNNSPLHF.